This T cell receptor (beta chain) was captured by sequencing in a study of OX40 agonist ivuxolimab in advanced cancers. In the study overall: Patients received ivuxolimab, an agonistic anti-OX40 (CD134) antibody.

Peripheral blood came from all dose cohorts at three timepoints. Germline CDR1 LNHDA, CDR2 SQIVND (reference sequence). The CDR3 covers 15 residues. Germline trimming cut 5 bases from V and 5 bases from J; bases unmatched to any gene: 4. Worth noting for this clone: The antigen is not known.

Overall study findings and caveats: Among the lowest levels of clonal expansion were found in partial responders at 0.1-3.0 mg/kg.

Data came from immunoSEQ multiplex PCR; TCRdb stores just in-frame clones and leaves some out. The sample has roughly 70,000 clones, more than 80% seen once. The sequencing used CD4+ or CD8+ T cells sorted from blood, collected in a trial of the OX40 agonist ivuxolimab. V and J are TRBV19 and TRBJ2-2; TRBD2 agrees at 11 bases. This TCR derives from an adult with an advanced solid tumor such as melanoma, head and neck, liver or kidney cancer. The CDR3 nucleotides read TGTGCCAGTAGTGGAAGGACTAGCGGGACCGGGGAGCTGTTTTTT. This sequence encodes CASSGRTSGTGELFF.